This TCR beta chain was identified in a study of cytomegalovirus exposure and HLA in healthy donors (dated by TCRdb to the late 2010s). With respect to the entire study: According to an earlier analysis of a few hundred of the donors, about 179 million T cells yielded 117 million unique TCR beta sequences and more than 250 Gb of sequence data. Roughly 320 gigabases of sequencing data and around 85 million unique TCR sequences made up an early release that covered 500 to 700 HLA-typed donors. Among the roughly 400 genotyped donors, 75% to 90% belonged to the genetic ancestry cluster associated with self-reported Caucasian donors. The study aimed to test whether cataloging public T cell receptors could reveal signatures of past pathogen exposure. The study profiled the T cell repertoires of under 850 subjects by immunosequencing and related them to cytomegalovirus serostatus. Besides the first cohort of approximately 710 subjects, a separate validation cohort made up of over 95 different subjects was used. To predict cytomegalovirus infection status, the study combined high-throughput TCR immunosequencing, statistical association of individual TCRs with disease status, and machine learning. A later analysis re-examined previously published TCR beta repertoires from just over 650 donors and added high-resolution HLA genotyping to investigate patterns of TCR occurrence. Rather than drawing on any new phenotypic data, the later analysis identified candidate immune exposures from TCR beta sequences and the way those sequences occurred across donors. In an earlier analysis of roughly 580 of the donors, high-throughput TCR beta sequencing was used to judge whether each TCR beta V gene segment behaved as functional or pseudogenic. Donor age, sex, ethnicity and CMV serostatus were compiled alongside the repertoire data. A later genetic analysis used genome-wide SNP genotypes for 398 of the 666 donors, treating that subset as a discovery cohort. Every discovery cohort repertoire had been produced on one sequencing platform. Class I and class II HLA loci were covered by the typing at four-digit resolution. Typing coverage differed by locus: A, B, C, DRB1 and DQB1 were typed in about 620-640 donors, DQA1 in about 550, DPA1 in some 570, and DPB1 in just under 490. Five DR-DQ haplotypes were treated as single units for association and clustering because of strong linkage in the cohort. Among 300 to 500 genotyped donors of the cohort, an average of roughly 230,000 unique TCR beta nucleotide sequences was sequenced per donor, of which about 19% were non-productive.

The cohort comprised around 700 healthy bone marrow donors. Cohort members were all nominally healthy when sampled, although unrecorded immune exposures were likely present. The donor tested CMV seronegative and was one of the 352 seronegative cohort members. A peripheral blood sample was collected from each donor, and TCR beta sequencing was performed on peripheral blood mononuclear cells. Genomic DNA was extracted from the blood cell samples with the Qiagen DNeasy Blood Extraction Kit. Of note for this clone: The clone's antigen remains unknown. Base qualities are not recorded, but no much larger clone differs from it by a single base. Additional DNA sequences in this sample encode the identical CDR3.

The CDR3 numbers 21 residues from cysteine through phenylalanine. Only CDR3 DNA remains: 63 bases, in frame from the first base. Cut back by 1 base and 0 bases, the V and J ends lie 26 bases apart. CDR1 and CDR2 (LNHNV, YYDKDF) derive from the germline V gene (reference sequence). The library was generated by the immunoSEQ multiplex PCR assay. For the multiplex PCR, a mixture combining 60 forward primers for TCR Vbeta segments and 13 reverse primers for TCR Jbeta segments was used. Amplification of the CDR3 region of rearranged TCR beta genes was performed with a multiplex PCR assay on genomic DNA. On the Illumina HiSeq System, the amplified TCR beta libraries were sequenced as 87-base-pair reads. The authors' pipeline ran thus. Across the 600 to 700 repertoires, a later analysis counted tens of millions of unique TCR beta chains, approximately 10 million of which were shared by at least two donors. Raw reads were error-corrected and collapsed into unique sequences with a nearest-neighbor algorithm that merged closely related sequences to remove PCR and sequencing errors. V, D and J gene segments were assigned by aligning CDR3 sequences to IMGT reference sequences. For a sequence to be retained, a match of at least six nucleotides to both a V gene segment and a J gene segment was required. A rearrangement was called productive if the CDR3 had no stop codons and remained in frame with V and J, and every other rearrangement was called non-productive. CDR3 was defined by IMGT convention, running from the second conserved V-encoded cysteine to the conserved J-encoded phenylalanine. In an earlier analysis of more than 550 of the donors, sequences lacking an unambiguous match to a single V gene segment were excluded. An earlier analysis of 500 to 600 of the donors classified V segments as functional when productive rearrangements were above 56.7% and as segregating when the standard deviation between donors was above 5%. A statistical classification framework was built for diagnosing cytomegalovirus status from the catalog of TCR beta chain sequences. V and J gene assignment, in a later analysis, came from comparing TCR nucleotide sequences with IMGT/GENE-DB human TR gene sequences. A later analysis assigned CDR3 sequences and most-parsimonious VDJ recombination scenarios with the TCRdist pipeline. A later analysis defined each TCR beta chain by its CDR3 amino acid sequence plus V-gene family, and excluded reads lacking a unique V-gene family. In a later analysis, a few hundred highly shared, low-generation-probability nucleotide sequences were removed to address suspected cross-contamination and a sequencing artifact. A later analysis calculated a clonal expansion index for each public chain from normalized within-repertoire ranks of inferred template counts. A later analysis computed generation probabilities with a VDJ recombination model fitted to out-of-frame rearrangements, and checked the results against IGoR. In a later analysis, hypergeometric tests were used to score TCR-TCR, TCR-HLA and TCR-CMV co-occurrence, with a repertoire-size bias correction applied to TCR pairs. A later analysis estimated false discovery rates by permuting HLA or CMV assignments 20 times. A later analysis grouped co-occurring TCRs with DBSCAN, adding TCRdist sequence similarity when clustering within HLA-allele-positive subsets. Repertoires with fewer than 30,000 or more than 120,000 public chains, plus five repertoires with anomalous nucleotide sharing, were excluded from co-occurrence clustering. Sourced from immuneACCESS, this table was stored by TCRdb with only in-frame sequences that have V and J called. A share of the clones is absent; for the studies checked, an unresolved V gene accounts for under half, and the remainder has no known explanation. V, J and clone size derive from that table, while D and trimming were established from the DNA sequence. Within this sample are roughly 73,000 clones, with roughly 84% of them counted one time only. 2.4% of the sample rests with the top ten.

The study at large found these results: Across donors, most TCR sequences were observed very rarely, whereas some public TCRs were present in many individuals. In a later analysis, HLA-associated TCR beta chains were found to be more clonally expanded and to have lower generation probabilities than equally common non-associated chains. The authors suggested that the approach could potentially be extended to other disease states and immunological phenotypes. The only immune exposure information available for the cohort was CMV serostatus. In a later genetic analysis, fewer N-insertions in productive TCRs were reported among donors in an Asian-associated ancestry cluster than the roughly 700-donor mean. In a later analysis, several top co-occurrence clusters were reported to appear linked to parvovirus B19, influenza, CMV and Epstein-Barr virus. Specific HLA alleles were associated with over 15,000 TCR beta sequences at a false discovery rate of 0.05 in a later analysis. Linkage disequilibrium might explain the correlated functional status among segregating V segments, but an unknown experimental factor could not be ruled out. A cluster of highly shared sequence variants was judged likely to be a technical artifact of the sequencing pipeline. A total of 150 or so TCR beta chains were listed by the study as associated with cytomegalovirus. In a later genetic analysis, a missense DCLRE1C variant was associated with V-gene and J-gene trimming of TCR beta chains, and the association was replicated in an independent cohort. Sequencing depth was assumed to be roughly uniform across donors in the presence/absence analyses, though that assumption may not hold. Because HLA typing was missing for some donors at each locus, association tests included only the typed subset. In a later analysis, the rate of TCR association differed among HLA loci, with DRB1 alleles having the most associated TCRs and HLA-C alleles having the fewest. Broadly in line with IMGT annotations, most TCR beta V segments showed up in productive rearrangements about 87% or about 30% of the time in an earlier analysis of 587 of the donors. In this cohort, only TCR beta chains were sequenced, and detectable features were limited by the absence of alpha or paired-chain data. Strong co-occurrence of HLA alleles, especially DR and DQ, made assigning TCR associations to individual alleles difficult. A few of the identified cytomegalovirus-associated TCR beta chains were confirmed in vitro to be specific for cytomegalovirus antigens. In both the original and validation cohorts, the classifier was reported to diagnose cytomegalovirus status with high specificity and sensitivity. Most CMV-associated TCR beta chains appeared to be HLA-restricted in a later analysis, and the HLA associations seemed to be driven largely by CMV exposure. Some IMGT-functional V segments, including TRBV6-2 and TRBV6-3, could not be distinguished by the 87-base-pair reads and were therefore excluded. A further reported finding was that TCR beta sequences accurately predicted the HLA-A and HLA-B alleles for most subjects in the first cohort. Because counts were too low, roughly 18 rarely observed V segments, including chromosome 9 orphons, were left out of the earlier analysis of 587 of the donors.

The sequenced sample consisted of PBMCs. The clonotype originates from a woman aged 50 to 60 in good health and CMV-seronegative. The rearranged chain carries TRBV15 and TRBJ2-3; TRBD2 could be the D gene, as 6 bases match. The nucleotide sequence reads TGTGCCACCAGCAGAGGCGGTAAATTCGGGGGACTGGCGAGCAGCACAGATACGCAGTATTTT. The translation is CATSRGGKFGGLASSTDTQYF.